This section outlines one TCR beta chain sequence together with its context. Its specificity is unknown. The data originate from a study of human thymus T cells. Assay used: immunoSEQ multiplex PCR; TCRdb lists only in-frame clones, some missing. The top ten hold 0.025% to 0.04% of the sample, which has about 78,000 clones, 90% to 98% seen once. The study's findings and limits: The authors found apparently biased V and J gene usage in thymic and blood repertoires. Highly overlapping thymic repertoires among unrelated individuals were reported in related research.

It was from resections taken during corrective heart surgery that the thymus tissue came. Donation came from healthy Finnish infants having corrective surgery for congenital heart defects. The CDR3 extends over 19 amino acids. CDR1 and CDR2 from the germline V gene are SQVTM and ANQGSEA. Deletions cut 2 bases from V and 0 bases from J, with 25 bases between. This clonotype was sampled from a boy younger than two with a congenital heart defect but otherwise immunologically healthy. The chain joins TRBV29-1 to TRBJ1-1; the D gene is possibly TRBD1 (5 bases). The specimen was thymus tissue. The CDR3 nucleotides are TGCAGCGTTGAACCCAACGACACCACCGGGGGAATGATGAACACTGAAGCTTTCTTT. This gives the protein CSVEPNDTTGGMMNTEAFF.